This T cell receptor beta chain comes out of a study of blood T cell repertoires in COVID-19. Data came from immunoSEQ multiplex PCR; TCRdb stores just in-frame clones and leaves some out. The sample carries fewer than 300,000 clones, 91% recorded once. Sequencing input: peripheral blood. This TCR derives from a woman aged 25 to 39 with COVID-19, enrolled during active disease.

CDR3 amino acids: CASSPGRGGYGYTF. As DNA, the CDR3 is TGTGCCAGCAGCCCTGGCAGGGGTGGCTATGGCTACACCTTC. The gene calls are TRBV3-1 (or the pseudogene TRBV3-2) and TRBJ1-2; the D gene is possibly TRBD1 (6 bases). Germline loops: CDR1 LGHDT, CDR2 YNNKEL (reference sequence). The CDR3 loop spans 14 amino acids. V lost 4 bases, J lost 4 bases, and 13 bases lay in between.